These 18 T cell receptor beta chains were sequenced from one sample in a study of shared clonotypes between healthy human individuals. Profiling relied on immunoSEQ multiplex PCR, and the TCRdb table lists in-frame clones only, not all of them. The sample consists of roughly 500,000 clones, 70% to 80% of them appearing once. The sample comprised PBMCs. The receptors shown here come from a woman in her thirties or forties in good health. Some clones in this sample may be carry-over from other donors' samples.

This chain connects TRBV28 to TRBJ1-5; TRBD1 is a possible D gene (6 bases). Germline CDR1 and CDR2: MDHEN and SYDVKM. The ends were cut back, 2 bases at V and 10 bases at J, with 18 bases in the middle. The CDR3 runs 15 residues. CDR3 loop: CASSLLGTSKGPQHF. The CDR3 nucleotides read TGTGCCAGCAGTTTACTGGGGACATCTAAGGGACCCCAGCATTTT. The full variable domain, rest sourced from reference TRBV28 and TRBJ1-5, is DVKVTQSSRYLVKRTGEKVFLECVQDMDHENMFWYRQDPGLGLRLIYFSYDVKMKEKGDIPEGYSVSREKKERFSLILESASTNQTSMYLCASSLLGTSKGPQHFGDGTRLSIL.

This clone has more than one count but fewer than ten. This rearrangement joins TRBV29-1 to TRBJ2-3, with TRBD2 matching over 7 bases. Germline values: CDR1 SQVTM, CDR2 ANQGSEA. The V gene end was trimmed by 6 bases and the J gene end by 0 bases; junction bases not matched to a gene: 12. The CDR3 runs 16 residues. The CDR3 protein is CSVWGGLRGSTDTQYF. DNA of the CDR3: TGCAGCGTCTGGGGGGGGTTGCGGGGAAGCACAGATACGCAGTATTTT.

The V gene is TRBV27, the J gene TRBJ1-1; 9 nucleotides align to TRBD1. The germline V gene encodes CDR1 MNHEY and CDR2 SMNVEV (reference sequence). The CDR3 totals 14 residues. Unmatched junction bases numbered 7, after V lost 3 bases and J lost 8 bases. CDR3 in amino acids: CASSLGQGKIEAFF. The CDR3 DNA reads as TGTGCCAGCAGTTTGGGACAGGGTAAGATCGAAGCTTTCTTT.

The CDR3 DNA follows: TGCGCCAGCAGCCAAGTATCCATAGATACGCAGTATTTT. Its protein product is CASSQVSIDTQYF. The chain carries TRBV4-1 and TRBJ2-3; D not resolved. Germline CDR1 reads MGHRA; CDR2 reads YSYEKL. V was shortened by 1 base and J by 5 bases, with 7 bases between the two germline ends. This CDR3 comprises 13 residues.

V and J are TRBV6-4 and TRBJ2-1, with 8 nucleotides matching TRBD2. Germline V gene data show CDR1 as MRHNA and CDR2 as SNTAGT. CDR3 length: 15 amino acids. J lost 4 bases, V lost 0 bases, and 2 bases had no gene match. CDR3 coding DNA: TGTGCCAGCAGTGACTCCCCGGGAGGGTACAATGAGCAGTTCTTC. Its protein product is CASSDSPGGYNEQFF.

The V gene is TRBV7-8, the J gene TRBJ1-5; unclear D gene. The V end lost 5 bases, the J end lost 4 bases, and 9 bases lay between the germline ends. CDR1 SGHVS and CDR2 FQNEAQ come from the germline V gene. This CDR3 is 13 amino acids long. The CDR3 DNA sequence: TGTGCCAGCAGCGCGCGGGGTAATCAGCCCCAGCATTTT. This codes for CASSARGNQPQHF.

The chain carries TRBV7-9 and TRBJ2-2; TRBD2 is a possible D gene (6 bases). Between the trimmed V and J ends, which lost 2 bases and 1 base, there was a span of 11 bases. The CDR3 covers 16 residues. CDR1 and CDR2 (germline): SEHNR, FQNEAQ (reference sequence). In nucleotides, the CDR3 is TGTGCCAGCAGCTTACCAGGGCGGGAGAACACCGGGGAGCTGTTTTTT. Protein product: CASSLPGRENTGELFF.

This clone has a handful of counts. This same CDR3 is encoded by further DNA sequences in the sample. The J gene is TRBJ1-3, the V gene TRBV29-1, with 8 bases lining up with TRBD1. The germline gives CDR1 SQVTM, CDR2 ANQGSEA. V lost 6 bases to trimming and J lost 7 bases; unmatched junction nucleotides: 2. The CDR3 has 11 amino acids. The DNA of the CDR3 is TGCAGCGTGGGGACAGGCAACACCATATATTTT. This gives the protein CSVGTGNTIYF. The full variable domain, rest sourced from reference TRBV29-1 and TRBJ1-3, is SAVISQKPSRDICQRGTSLTIQCQVDSQVTMMFWYRQQPGQSLTLIATANQGSEATYESGFVIDKFPISRPNLTFSTLTVSNMSPEDSSIYLCSVGTGNTIYFGEGSWLTVV.

This sequence joins TRBV6-5 and TRBJ1-4; TRBD1 matches 9 bases. Per the germline V gene, CDR1 is MNHEY and CDR2 is SVGAGI. V lost 6 bases and J lost 7; bases outside the gene matches: 9. The CDR3 length is 15 residues. CDR3 amino acids: CASRSGTGRREKLFF. The CDR3, as DNA: TGTGCCAGCAGATCCGGGACAGGGCGGCGTGAAAAACTGTTTTTT.

This chain connects TRBV19 to TRBJ2-1; 12 bases line up with TRBD2. This CDR3 has 16 amino acids. J gave up 3 bases and V 4 bases, and 4 bases lay outside the gene matches. The germline V gene has CDR1 LNHDA and CDR2 SQIVND (reference sequence). The CDR3 sequence is CASSRRTSGNYNEQFF. CDR3 sequence (DNA): TGTGCCAGTAGTAGACGGACTAGCGGGAACTACAATGAGCAGTTCTTC.

This clone was counted only a few times. The CDR3 here is CASSLLLAGSYNEQFF. The CDR3 region has the DNA TGCGCCAGCAGCCTTTTACTAGCGGGGTCCTACAATGAGCAGTTCTTC. V is TRBV4-1 and J is TRBJ2-1, with TRBD2 identical over 10 bases. This CDR3 contains 16 residues. CDR1 and CDR2 from the germline V gene are MGHRA and YSYEKL. V dropped 4 bases and J dropped 1; count of bases not matched to a gene: 4.

V gene TRBV18 combines with J gene TRBJ1-1; D is ambiguous. The germline CDR1 and CDR2 sequences are KGHSH and LQKENI. V lost 6 bases, J lost 7 bases, and 12 bases lay in between. The CDR3 is 12 amino acids. CDR3 loop: CASSSQEDEAFF. Written as DNA, the CDR3 is TGTGCCAGCTCTTCTCAGGAGGATGAAGCTTTCTTT. The full variable domain, rest sourced from reference TRBV18 and TRBJ1-1, is NAGVMQNPRHLVRRRGQEARLRCSPMKGHSHVYWYRQLPEEGLKFMVYLQKENIIDESGMPKERFSAEFPKEGPSILRIQQVVRGDSAAYFCASSSQEDEAFFGQGTRLTVV.

The V and J genes are TRBV7-9 and TRBJ1-1, with D uncertain. Per the germline V gene, CDR1 is SEHNR and CDR2 is FQNEAQ (reference sequence). The CDR3 is 11 residues long. Trimming pared 3 bases from V and 5 bases from J, leaving 4 bases between. The CDR3: CASSFDTEAFF. Here the CDR3 DNA reads TGTGCCAGCAGCTTTGATACTGAAGCTTTCTTT.

This clone was counted only a few times. The chain employs TRBV6-4 and TRBJ2-1; 7 bases are shared with TRBD2. The V and J ends lost 3 bases and 4 bases, in that order; junction bases with no gene match: 9. This CDR3 is 16 amino acids long. The germline V gene has CDR1 MRHNA and CDR2 SNTAGT. Here the CDR3 reads CASSEALAEAYNEQFF. The CDR3 DNA sequence: TGTGCCAGCAGTGAGGCCCTAGCGGAGGCATACAATGAGCAGTTCTTC.

The chain uses TRBV25-1 and TRBJ1-5; D gene uncertain. The CDR3 is 13 residues long. Trimming took off 3 bases at V and 6 bases at J, with 9 bases between the two ends. Germline V gene lookup returns CDR1 MGHDK and CDR2 SYGVNS. The CDR3 coding sequence is TGTGCCAGCAGTGACGCCGGGCCTCAGCCCCAGCATTTT. Protein sequence: CASSDAGPQPQHF.

CDR3 DNA sequence: TGTGCCAGCAGCTTAGGGTTGGAGACAGATACGCAGTATTTT. This codes for CASSLGLETDTQYF. The rearrangement uses TRBV7-2 and TRBJ2-3; D is unresolved. Trimming took off 1 base at V and 3 bases at J, with 8 bases between the two ends. This CDR3 comprises 14 residues. The V gene's germline CDR1 is SGHTA and CDR2 FQGNSA.

The V and J genes are TRBV5-1 and TRBJ2-5, with D uncertain. CDR3 length equals 16 residues. V lost 1 base, J lost 1 base, and 14 bases lay in between. Germline loops: CDR1 SGHRS, CDR2 YFSETQ. The CDR3 bases are TGCGCCAGCAGCTTGAGTGGCCATGGTGTCCAAGAGACCCAGTACTTC. Protein product: CASSLSGHGVQETQYF.

The sample holds a few counts of this clone. The chain joins TRBV28 to TRBJ1-2; D is undetermined. The CDR3 has 15 residues. Per germline, CDR1 MDHEN and CDR2 SYDVKM. Trimming left V 5 bases short and J 4 bases short, with 17 bases between. For the CDR3, the DNA is TGTGCCAGCAGTCTAACTAACGTAGAGCCCTATGGCTACACCTTC. Translated: CASSLTNVEPYGYTF.